The source of this T cell receptor beta chain is a study of blood T cells in healthy people across ages. Study-level results: A roughly linear age-dependent decrease characterized TCR beta diversity per million T cells.

Donors each provided ten milliliters of peripheral blood. Worth noting for this clonotype: Its target is not known.

Together with a sample-barcoded 5' primer, a J-beta primer mix was included in a second PCR lasting about 6 to 11 cycles. Using its own MiXCR run on the 5' RACE reads, TCRdb lists one record per CDR3 protein. The sample comprises 1,300,000 or so distinct CDR3 sequences, 55% to 75% of which are singletons, and about 6.7% rests with the top ten. V shed 5 bases and J 9 bases; nucleotides not matched to a gene: 7. CDR3 length: 15 amino acids. Germline V CDR1 and CDR2: SGHAT, FQNNGV. The sample comprised blood. This TCR derives from a man younger than 35 in good health. V is TRBV11-2 and J is TRBJ2-1, with 13 bases fitting TRBD2. CDR3 DNA sequence: TGTGCCAGCAGCCCGTGGACTAGCGGGAGCACTGAGCAGTTCTTC. Protein product: CASSPWTSGSTEQFF.